This TCR beta chain was recovered during a study of blood T cell repertoires in COVID-19. Produced via immunoSEQ multiplex PCR; TCRdb's table is partial and in-frame only. This sample has hundreds of thousands of clones, with around 87% found just once. CDR1 ENHRY and CDR2 SYGVKD come from the germline V gene. This CDR3 region has 16 residues. Trimming at V came to 6 bases and at J to 2 bases, leaving 8 bases not matched to a gene. The specimen was peripheral blood. The chain uses TRBV10-3 and TRBJ1-3; 9 bases are a match to TRBD1. The clonotype comes from a woman aged 30 to 39 who had recovered from COVID-19. CDR3 sequence: CAISPVQGATGNTIYF. The CDR3 DNA follows: TGTGCCATCAGCCCTGTACAGGGGGCAACTGGAAACACCATATATTTT.